The 9 T cell receptor beta chains given below trace back to one sample, sequenced in a study of blood T cell repertoires in COVID-19. The assay was immunoSEQ multiplex PCR, and TCRdb's table has in-frame clones only and misses some. The table records around 80,000 clones, roughly 87% of them present only once. Sequenced sample: peripheral blood. Receptors were obtained from a man older than 75 with acute or convalescent COVID-19.

This chain links TRBV24-1 with TRBJ2-2; tentative D call: TRBD1 (6 bases). The CDR3 is 17 amino acids. Deletions cut 4 bases from V and 9 bases from J, with 23 bases between. Germline CDR1 reads KGHDR; CDR2 reads SFDVKD. The CDR3 bases are TGTGCCACCAGTGACTCCCGTGGACAGTCCCAACACCGGGAGCTGTTTTTT. It translates to CATSDSRGQSQHRELFF.

This clone is a singleton in its sample. The rearrangement uses TRBV30 and TRBJ2-5; tentative D call: TRBD1 (5 bases). Germline values: CDR1 GTSNPN, CDR2 SVGIG (reference sequence). The CDR3 consists of 14 residues. Between the trimmed V and J ends, which lost 2 bases and 3 bases, there was a span of 13 bases. The CDR3 protein is CAWSMISREETQYF. The CDR3 DNA reads as TGTGCCTGGAGTATGATAAGCAGGGAAGAGACCCAGTACTTC.

CDR3 protein: CASSPRPGGSYNEQFF. CDR3 nucleotides: TGTGCCAGCAGCCCAAGACCGGGGGGCTCCTACAATGAGCAGTTCTTC. The chain carries TRBV7-9 and TRBJ2-1; 7 positions agree with TRBD2. This CDR3 is built from 16 residues. The V segment lost 5 bases and the J segment 0 bases; nucleotides outside the gene matches: 7. In germline, CDR1 is SEHNR, CDR2 FQNEAQ (reference sequence).

This rearrangement joins TRBV10-3 to TRBJ2-2; D is uncertain. The CDR3 length is 15 residues. Trimming took off 0 bases at V and 2 bases at J, with 7 bases between the two ends. Germline lookup yields CDR1 ENHRY and CDR2 SYGVKD. The CDR3 DNA reads as TGTGCCATCAGTGAGTCTTACAGTAACACCGGGGAGCTGTTTTTT. Amino acids: CAISESYSNTGELFF.

The chain links TRBV19 to TRBJ1-5; 8 bases are a match to TRBD1. The germline gives CDR1 LNHDA, CDR2 SQIVND (reference sequence). This CDR3 comprises 13 residues. After removal of 6 bases from V and 7 bases from J, the junction contained 5 bases not matched to a gene. The CDR3 region has the DNA TGTGCCAGTAGGGACAGGGACTTGCAGCCCCAGCATTTT. Translating it yields CASRDRDLQPQHF.

The chain carries TRBV11-1 and TRBJ1-1; 8 positions match TRBD1. Germline V gene sequence: CDR1 SGHAT, CDR2 FQDESV (reference sequence). Unmatched junction bases numbered 4, after V lost 1 base and J lost 3 bases. The CDR3 is made up of 15 amino acids. The CDR3 DNA reads as TGTGCCAGCAGCTTAGATTGGACAGGGTACACTGAAGCTTTCTTT. Its translation: CASSLDWTGYTEAFF. The full variable domain, its missing parts supplied by reference TRBV11-1 and TRBJ1-1, is EAEVAQSPRYKITEKSQAVAFWCDPISGHATLYWYRQILGQGPELLVQFQDESVVDDSQLPKDRFSAERLKGVDSTLKIQPAELGDSAMYLCASSLDWTGYTEAFFGQGTRLTVV.

This clone was seen a few times. This sequence joins TRBV12-3 or TRBV12-4 and TRBJ1-1; TRBD1 might be the D (6 bases). V shed 6 bases and J shed 6 bases, with 11 bases lying between them. This CDR3 contains 12 residues. This chain's CDR3 is CASRPGVAEAFF. The CDR3 nucleotides read TGTGCCAGCAGACCAGGGGTCGCTGAAGCTTTCTTT.

This chain joins TRBV18 and TRBJ2-3; D might be TRBD2 (6 bases). Per the germline V gene, CDR1 is KGHSH and CDR2 is LQKENI. The CDR3 is 17 residues long. Trimming stripped 2 bases from V and 4 bases from J, with 19 bases between. CDR3 nucleotide sequence: TGTGCCAGCTCACCAAAAGATAGCGCGGGGATCGCAGATACGCAGTATTTT. It specifies CASSPKDSAGIADTQYF.

V usage is TRBV12-5 and J usage is TRBJ2-7; a weak D match, TRBD2 (5 bases). The V gene's germline CDR1 is LGHNT and CDR2 FRNRAP. The CDR3 is 19 residues long. The V end lost 1 base, the J end lost 7 bases, and 29 bases lay between the germline ends. CDR3 sequence (DNA): TGTGCTAGTGGTTTGGCTGGTTTAGTGGGCCGACGCGTTTCGGGGGAGCAGTACTTC. It translates to CASGLAGLVGRRVSGEQYF.